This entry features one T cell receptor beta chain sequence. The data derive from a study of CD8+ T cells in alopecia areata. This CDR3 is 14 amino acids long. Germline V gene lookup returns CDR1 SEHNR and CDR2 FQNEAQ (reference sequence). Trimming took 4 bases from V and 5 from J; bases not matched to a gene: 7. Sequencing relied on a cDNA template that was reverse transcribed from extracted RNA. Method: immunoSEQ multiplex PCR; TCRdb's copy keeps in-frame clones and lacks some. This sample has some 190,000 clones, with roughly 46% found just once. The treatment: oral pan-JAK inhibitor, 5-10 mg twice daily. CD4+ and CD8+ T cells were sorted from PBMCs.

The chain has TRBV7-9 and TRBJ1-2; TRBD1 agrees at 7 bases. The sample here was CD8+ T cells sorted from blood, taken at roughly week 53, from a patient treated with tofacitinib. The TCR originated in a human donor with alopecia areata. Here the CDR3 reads CASSSRQGNYGYTF. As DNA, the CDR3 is TGTGCCAGCAGCTCGAGACAGGGAAATTATGGCTACACCTTC.